This paragraph covers one T cell receptor (beta chain) sequence. The CDR3 has 16 amino acids. Trimming took off 0 bases at V and 1 base at J, with 12 bases between the two ends. Germline V gene sequence: CDR1 SGHRS, CDR2 YFSETQ. Sequenced by immunoSEQ multiplex PCR; TCRdb stores in-frame clones only, minus some. The sample contains about 21,000 clones, about 97% of which appear only once. The data belong to a study of cytomegalovirus exposure and HLA in healthy donors. The TCR comes from a man aged 30-40 years in good health and CMV-seropositive. This chain joins TRBV5-1 and TRBJ2-3; perhaps TRBD2 as D (5 bases). The source material was PBMCs. The CDR3 nucleotides are TGCGCCAGCAGCTTGGAGGCTAGCCGTCGCACAGATACGCAGTATTTT. It codes for CASSLEASRRTDTQYF.